This TCR beta chain stems from a study of blood T cell repertoires in COVID-19. Study context: Material from acute and convalescent COVID-19 was sourced from the United States, Italy and Spain.

V dropped 0 bases and J dropped 7; count of bases not matched to a gene: 4. This CDR3 region has 15 residues. Germline CDR1 and CDR2: MNHEY and SVGAGI. Libraries were prepared by immunoSEQ multiplex PCR; TCRdb keeps only in-frame clonotypes and omits some of them. Found here are some 150,000 clones, about nine tenths of them singletons; the top ten hold 10%. The sample consisted of peripheral blood. This sequence was found in a man in his forties or fifties with active or convalescent COVID-19. J is TRBJ1-2 and V is TRBV6-5; 11 bases are shared with TRBD1. CDR3 residues: CASSYSRTGGVGYTF. The CDR3 DNA is TGTGCCAGCAGTTACTCGCGGACAGGGGGCGTTGGCTACACCTTC.